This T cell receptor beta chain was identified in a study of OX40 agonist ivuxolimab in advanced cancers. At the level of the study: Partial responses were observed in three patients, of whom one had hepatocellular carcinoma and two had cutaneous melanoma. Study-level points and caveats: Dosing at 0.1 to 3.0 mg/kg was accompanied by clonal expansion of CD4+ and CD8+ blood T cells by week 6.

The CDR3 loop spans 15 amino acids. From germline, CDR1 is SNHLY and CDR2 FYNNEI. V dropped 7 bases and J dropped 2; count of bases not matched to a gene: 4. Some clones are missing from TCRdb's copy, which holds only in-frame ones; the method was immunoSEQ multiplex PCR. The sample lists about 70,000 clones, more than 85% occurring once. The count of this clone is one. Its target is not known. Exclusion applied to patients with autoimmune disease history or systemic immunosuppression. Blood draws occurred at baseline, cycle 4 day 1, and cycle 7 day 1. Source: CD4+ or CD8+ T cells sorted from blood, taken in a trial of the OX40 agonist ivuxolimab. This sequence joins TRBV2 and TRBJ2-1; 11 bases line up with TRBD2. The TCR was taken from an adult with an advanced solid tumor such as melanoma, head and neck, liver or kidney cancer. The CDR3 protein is CASIGSGGAYNEQFF. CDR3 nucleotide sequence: TGTGCCAGCATCGGTAGCGGGGGGGCCTACAATGAGCAGTTCTTC.